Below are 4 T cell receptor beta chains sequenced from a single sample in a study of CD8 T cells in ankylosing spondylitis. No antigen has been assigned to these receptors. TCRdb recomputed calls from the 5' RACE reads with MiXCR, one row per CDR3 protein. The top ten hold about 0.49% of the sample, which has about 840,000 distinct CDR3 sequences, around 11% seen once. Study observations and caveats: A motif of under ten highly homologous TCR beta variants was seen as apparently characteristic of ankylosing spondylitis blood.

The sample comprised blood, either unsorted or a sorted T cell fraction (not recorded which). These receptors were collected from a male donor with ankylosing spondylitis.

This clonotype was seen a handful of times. The DNA of the CDR3 is TGTGCCAGCAGCCAACTCGTAAGAGGAGAAAAACTGTTTTTT. It encodes CASSQLVRGEKLFF. The chain carries TRBV4-2 and TRBJ1-4; D unclear. V lost 2 bases to trimming and J lost 8 bases, with 12 bases between them. This CDR3 has 14 amino acids. Germline CDR1 reads LGHNA; CDR2 reads YNFKEQ.

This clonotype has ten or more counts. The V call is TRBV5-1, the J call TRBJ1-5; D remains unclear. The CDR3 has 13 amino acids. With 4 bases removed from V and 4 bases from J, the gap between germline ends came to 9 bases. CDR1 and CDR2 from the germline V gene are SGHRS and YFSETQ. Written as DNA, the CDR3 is TGCGCCAGCAGCCCCGACACTAATCAGCCCCAGCATTTT. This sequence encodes CASSPDTNQPQHF.

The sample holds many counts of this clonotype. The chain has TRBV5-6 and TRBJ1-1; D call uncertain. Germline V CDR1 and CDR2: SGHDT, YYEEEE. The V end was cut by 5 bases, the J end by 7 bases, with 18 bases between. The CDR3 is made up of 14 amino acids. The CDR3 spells CASRPTGRRLEAFF. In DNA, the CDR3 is TGTGCCAGCAGACCTACCGGGAGGAGGCTTGAAGCTTTCTTT.

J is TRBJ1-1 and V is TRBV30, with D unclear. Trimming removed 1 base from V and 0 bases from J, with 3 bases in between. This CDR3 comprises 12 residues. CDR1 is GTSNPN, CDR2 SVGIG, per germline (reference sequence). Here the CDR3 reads CAWSGVNTEAFF. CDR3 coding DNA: TGTGCCTGGAGTGGCGTGAACACTGAAGCTTTCTTT.